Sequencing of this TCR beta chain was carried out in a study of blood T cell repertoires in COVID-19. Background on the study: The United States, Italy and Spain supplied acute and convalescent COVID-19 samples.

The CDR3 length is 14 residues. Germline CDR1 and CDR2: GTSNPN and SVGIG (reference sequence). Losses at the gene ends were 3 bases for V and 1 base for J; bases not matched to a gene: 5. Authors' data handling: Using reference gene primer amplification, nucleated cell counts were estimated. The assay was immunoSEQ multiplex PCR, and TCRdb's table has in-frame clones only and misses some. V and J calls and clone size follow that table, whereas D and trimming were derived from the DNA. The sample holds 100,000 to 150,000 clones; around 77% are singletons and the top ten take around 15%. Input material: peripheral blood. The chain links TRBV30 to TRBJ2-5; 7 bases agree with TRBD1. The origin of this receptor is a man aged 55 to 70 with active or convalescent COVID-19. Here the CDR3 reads CAWSKGTAQETQYF. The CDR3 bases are TGTGCCTGGAGCAAGGGGACAGCCCAAGAGACCCAGTACTTC.